This is a list of T cell receptor beta chains from one sample in a study of T cell responses to AZD1222 COVID-19 vaccine. Method: immunoSEQ multiplex PCR; TCRdb's copy keeps in-frame clones and lacks some. Here the sample spans about 94,000 clones, nearly 90% being singletons. Specimen: peripheral blood, collected on day 0 of AZD1222 vaccination. The receptor source for this set is an adult in good health. The CDR3 runs from the conserved cysteine through the conserved F or W. A D gene is named only where the DNA matches it firmly. Clone size is stated in some rows and not others, as once, few, many or a class when expanded.

v_call	j_call	clone_size	d_call	cdr3_nt	cdr3_aa
TRBV4-2	TRBJ1-2	NA	NA	TGTGCCAGCAGCCAAGTGGCCAGTCCGGCGGGCTACACCTTC	CASSQVASPAGYTF
TRBV4-3	TRBJ1-4	few	NA	TGCGCCAGCAGCCAAGGAACGACGGGGTCCGGAGGGGAAAAACTGTTTTTT	CASSQGTTGSGGEKLFF
TRBV18	TRBJ2-2	NA	NA	TGTGCCAGCTCACCACAAAAAGGGAACACCGGGGAGCTGTTTTTT	CASSPQKGNTGELFF
TRBV28	TRBJ1-2	NA	NA	TGTGCCAGCAGTGGACCGGAGATCCCTAACTATGGCTACACCTTC	CASSGPEIPNYGYTF
TRBV18	TRBJ2-3	NA	TRBD1	TGTGCCAGCTCACCCGGGACAGGGAGGTGGCCAGATACGCAGTATTTT	CASSPGTGRWPDTQYF
TRBV5-1	TRBJ2-5	NA	NA	TGCGCCAGCAGCGCCGAGGGCCAAGAGACCCAGTACTTC	CASSAEGQETQYF
TRBV14	TRBJ1-3	NA	NA	TGTGCCAGCAGCCAAGAGCGGGGCTTCTCTGGAAACACCATATATTTT	CASSQERGFSGNTIYF
TRBV3-1/TRBV3-2	TRBJ1-1	NA	TRBD1	TGTGCCAGCAGCCAGTCACAGGGGGGGGAGGCTTTCTTT	CASSQSQGGEAFF
TRBV12-3/TRBV12-4	TRBJ1-2	once	NA	TGTGCCAGCAGGGTTCAGCAGGAGTATGGCTACACCTTC	CASRVQQEYGYTF
TRBV18	TRBJ1-2	NA	NA	TGTGCCAGCTCACCCGGGCAGGGTATCGGAGGCTACACCTTC	CASSPGQGIGGYTF
TRBV18	TRBJ1-1	NA	NA	TGTGCCAGCTCACTCAATAGCAACACTGAAGCTTTCTTT	CASSLNSNTEAFF
TRBV24-1	TRBJ1-1	NA	NA	TGTGCCACCAGCAGCACAGGCATGAACACTGAAGCTTTCTTT	CATSSTGMNTEAFF
TRBV24-1	TRBJ2-4	few	TRBD1	TGTGCCACCAGTGATTCCGGGACAGGGGATAACATTCAGTACTTC	CATSDSGTGDNIQYF
TRBV5-1	TRBJ2-7	NA	NA	TGCGCCAGCAGCTTGACGGGATCCCCCGGGGCCTACGAGCAGTACTTC	CASSLTGSPGAYEQYF
TRBV4-3	TRBJ1-4	NA	NA	TGCGCCAGCAGCCAAGATAGGAGGGAAAAACTGTTTTTT	CASSQDRREKLFF
TRBV19	TRBJ2-7	once	TRBD1	TGTGCCAGCAGGACAGGGAACGAGCAGTACTTC	CASRTGNEQYF